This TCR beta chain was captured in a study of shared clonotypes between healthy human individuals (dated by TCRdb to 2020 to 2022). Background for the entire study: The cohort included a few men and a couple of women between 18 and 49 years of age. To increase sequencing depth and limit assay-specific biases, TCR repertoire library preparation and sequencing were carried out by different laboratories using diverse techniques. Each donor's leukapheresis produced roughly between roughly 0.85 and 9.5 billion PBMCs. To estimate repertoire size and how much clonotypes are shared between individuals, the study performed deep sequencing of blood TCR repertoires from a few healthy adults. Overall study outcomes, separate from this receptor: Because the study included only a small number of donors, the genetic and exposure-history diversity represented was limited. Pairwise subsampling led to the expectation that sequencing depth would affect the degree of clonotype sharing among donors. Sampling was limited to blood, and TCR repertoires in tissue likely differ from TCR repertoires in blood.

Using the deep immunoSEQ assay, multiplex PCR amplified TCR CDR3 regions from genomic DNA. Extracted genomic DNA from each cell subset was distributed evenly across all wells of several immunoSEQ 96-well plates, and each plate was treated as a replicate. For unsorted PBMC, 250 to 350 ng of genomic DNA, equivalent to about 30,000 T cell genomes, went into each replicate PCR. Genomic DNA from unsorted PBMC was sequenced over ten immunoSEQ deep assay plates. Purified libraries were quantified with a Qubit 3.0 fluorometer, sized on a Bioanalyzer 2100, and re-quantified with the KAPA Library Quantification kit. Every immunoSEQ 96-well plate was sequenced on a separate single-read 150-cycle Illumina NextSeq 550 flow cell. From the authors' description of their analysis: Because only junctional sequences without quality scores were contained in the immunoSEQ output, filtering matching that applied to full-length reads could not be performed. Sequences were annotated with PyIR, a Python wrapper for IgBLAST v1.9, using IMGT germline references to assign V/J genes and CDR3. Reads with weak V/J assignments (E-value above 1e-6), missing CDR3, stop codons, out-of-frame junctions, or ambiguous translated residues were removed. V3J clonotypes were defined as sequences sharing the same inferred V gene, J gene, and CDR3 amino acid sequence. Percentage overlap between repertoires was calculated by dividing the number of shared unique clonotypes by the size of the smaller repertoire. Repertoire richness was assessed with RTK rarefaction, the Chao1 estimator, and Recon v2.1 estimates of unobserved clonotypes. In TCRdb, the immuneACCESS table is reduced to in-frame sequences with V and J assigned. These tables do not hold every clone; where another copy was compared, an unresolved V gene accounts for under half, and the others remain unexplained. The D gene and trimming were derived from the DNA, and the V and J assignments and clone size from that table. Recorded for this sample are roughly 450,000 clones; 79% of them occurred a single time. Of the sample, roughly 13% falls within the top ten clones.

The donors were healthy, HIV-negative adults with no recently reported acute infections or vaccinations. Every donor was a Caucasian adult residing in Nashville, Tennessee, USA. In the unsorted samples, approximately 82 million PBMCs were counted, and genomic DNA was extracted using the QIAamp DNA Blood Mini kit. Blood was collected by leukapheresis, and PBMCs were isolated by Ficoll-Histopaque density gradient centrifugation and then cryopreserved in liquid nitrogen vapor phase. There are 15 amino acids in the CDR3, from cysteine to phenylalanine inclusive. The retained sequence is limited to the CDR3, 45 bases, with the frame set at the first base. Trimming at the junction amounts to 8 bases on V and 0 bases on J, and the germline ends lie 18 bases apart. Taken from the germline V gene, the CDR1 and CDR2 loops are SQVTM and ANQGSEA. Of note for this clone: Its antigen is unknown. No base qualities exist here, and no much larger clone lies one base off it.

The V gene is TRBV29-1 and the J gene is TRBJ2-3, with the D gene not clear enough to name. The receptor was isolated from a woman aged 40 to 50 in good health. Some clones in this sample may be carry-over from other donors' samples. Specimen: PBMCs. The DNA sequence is TGCAGCTACACAACTCGCCACGGTAGCACAGATACGCAGTATTTT. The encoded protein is CSYTTRHGSTDTQYF.